The source of this T cell receptor (beta chain) is a study of OX40 agonist ivuxolimab in advanced cancers. Assay: immunoSEQ multiplex PCR; the TCRdb copy retains only in-frame clones and omits some. The data contain approximately 89,000 clones, around nine tenths of them singletons. The source of this sequence is an adult with an advanced solid tumor such as melanoma, head and neck, liver or kidney cancer. Here the sequenced sample was CD4+ or CD8+ T cells sorted from blood, taken in a trial of the OX40 agonist ivuxolimab.

CDR3 DNA: TGTGCCAGTAGTACCCCGACAGGGAATCAGCCCCAGCATTTT. It specifies CASSTPTGNQPQHF. The rearrangement uses TRBV19 and TRBJ1-5; 7 bases agree with TRBD1. V was pared by 4 bases and J by 4 bases, with 4 bases of the junction left unmatched. The CDR3 length is 14 residues. Germline V gives CDR1 LNHDA, CDR2 SQIVND (reference sequence).